This is a list of T cell receptor beta chains from one sample in a study of cytomegalovirus exposure and HLA in healthy donors. Clones were read by immunoSEQ multiplex PCR, and TCRdb kept only the in-frame ones, dropping some. The table includes 200,000 to 250,000 clones, around 64% detected once. Input material: PBMCs. The receptor set was obtained from a man between 40 and 49 years old in good health and CMV-seropositive. CDR3s include the opening cysteine and the closing phenylalanine or tryptophan. Each record gives: clone size, CDR3 length, V gene, D gene, J gene, CDR3 protein, CDR3 DNA. A D gene is named only where the DNA matches it firmly. Clone size is stated in some rows and not others, as once, few, many or a class when expanded.

>.|14|TRBV7-9|.|TRBJ1-2
CASSTEGGPYGYTF
TGTGCCAGCAGCACCGAGGGAGGGCCCTATGGCTACACCTTC
>.|14|TRBV4-1|.|TRBJ2-5
CASSQVGEGETQYF
TGCGCCAGCAGCCAAGTAGGGGAAGGAGAGACCCAGTACTTC
>.|17|TRBV4-1|.|TRBJ2-7
CASSQDYNRLVFYEQYF
TGCGCCAGCAGCCAAGATTACAACAGGTTGGTCTTCTACGAGCAGTACTTC
>few|14|TRBV6-6|TRBD1|TRBJ1-6
CASSKDRAWSPLHF
TGTGCCAGCAGTAAGGACAGGGCTTGGTCACCCCTCCACTTT
>.|12|TRBV6-1|TRBD2|TRBJ2-7
CASRRGVNEQYF
TGTGCCAGCAGGCGGGGGGTCAACGAGCAGTACTTC
>.|16|TRBV15|TRBD1|TRBJ2-7
CATSRDRAGGSYEQYF
TGTGCCACCAGCAGAGATAGGGCAGGGGGCTCCTACGAGCAGTACTTC
>once|14|TRBV19|TRBD1|TRBJ1-1
CASSRTGGWAEAFF
TGTGCCAGTAGTCGGACAGGGGGCTGGGCTGAAGCTTTCTTT
>.|13|TRBV19|TRBD1|TRBJ2-5
CASSRDSEETQYF
TGTGCCAGTAGCCGGGACAGTGAAGAGACCCAGTACTTC
>.|15|TRBV6-5|.|TRBJ1-1
CASHTRDNPGTEAFF
TGTGCCAGCCATACACGGGACAACCCGGGGACTGAAGCTTTCTTT
>few|13|TRBV6-5|.|TRBJ1-6
CASSYQANSPLHF
TGTGCCAGCAGTTATCAAGCAAATTCACCCCTCCACTTT
>few|11|TRBV4-2|TRBD1|TRBJ1-5
CASSQEGQKHF
TGTGCCAGCAGCCAAGAGGGACAGAAGCATTTT
>.|14|TRBV6-4|.|TRBJ2-1
CASSDGADTNEQFF
TGTGCCAGCAGTGACGGGGCAGACACAAATGAGCAGTTCTTC
>.|13|TRBV5-1|.|TRBJ2-7
CASSYRESYEQYF
TGCGCCAGCAGTTACAGGGAGTCCTACGAGCAGTACTTC
>few|12|TRBV25-1|.|TRBJ2-3
CASNPGTDTQYF
TGTGCCAGCAATCCCGGCACAGATACGCAGTATTTT
>.|14|TRBV6-1|.|TRBJ1-1
CASSWDTMNTEAFF
TGTGCCAGCAGTTGGGACACCATGAACACTGAAGCTTTCTTT
>few|13|TRBV7-3|.|TRBJ2-1
CASSRYGGHEQFF
TGTGCCAGCAGCCGATACGGGGGTCATGAGCAGTTCTTC
>.|17|TRBV4-1|.|TRBJ1-2
CASSQASPGGDAYGYTF
TGCGCCAGCAGCCAAGCTTCTCCTGGGGGGGACGCGTATGGCTACACCTTC
>.|13|TRBV7-9|TRBD2|TRBJ2-1
CAGGLGFGNEQFF
TGTGCCGGCGGACTAGGCTTTGGGAATGAGCAGTTCTTC
>.|17|TRBV13|TRBD2|TRBJ2-7
CASSRRPSLAGDYEQYF
TGTGCCAGCAGCCGCCGTCCGAGTCTAGCGGGGGACTACGAGCAGTACTTC
>.|16|TRBV6-1|.|TRBJ1-2
CASSEASARAGYGYTF
TGTGCCAGCAGTGAAGCCTCCGCCAGGGCTGGCTATGGCTACACCTTC
>once|13|TRBV6-5|.|TRBJ1-5
CASSHRVGQPQHF
TGTGCCAGCAGCCACAGGGTTGGACAGCCCCAGCATTTT
>.|14|TRBV5-5|.|TRBJ1-2
CASSFSGGDYGYTF
TGTGCCAGCAGCTTCTCGGGGGGGGACTATGGCTACACCTTC
>.|13|TRBV11-3|.|TRBJ2-7
CASSLRGEYEQYF
TGTGCCAGCAGCTTACGTGGAGAGTACGAGCAGTACTTC
>.|13|TRBV29-1|TRBD1|TRBJ2-7
CSVGQGIIDEQYF
TGCAGCGTGGGACAGGGGATAATCGACGAGCAGTACTTC
>.|16|TRBV6-5|TRBD1|TRBJ1-2
CASSYSGTATRRGYTF
TGTGCCAGCAGTTACTCCGGGACAGCGACCAGACGTGGCTACACCTTC
>.|15|TRBV5-1|.|TRBJ1-6
CASSFGGLNNSPLHF
TGCGCCAGCAGCTTCGGGGGACTGAATAATTCACCCCTCCACTTT
>.|13|TRBV4-3|.|TRBJ1-2
CASSQDGGGGYTF
TGCGCCAGCAGCCAAGACGGGGGGGGAGGCTACACCTTC
>few|15|TRBV28|.|TRBJ2-7
CASSQDYGQADEQYF
TGTGCCAGCAGTCAAGATTATGGACAAGCTGACGAGCAGTACTTC
>.|13|TRBV7-6|.|TRBJ1-4
CASSPRAGEKLFF
TGTGCCAGCAGCCCACGGGCGGGTGAAAAACTGTTTTTT
>.|14|TRBV27|TRBD1|TRBJ1-2
CASRDRDNLYGYTF
TGTGCCAGCAGGGACAGGGATAACCTCTATGGCTACACCTTC
>.|12|TRBV5-6|.|TRBJ2-7
CASSLKGYEQYF
TGTGCCAGCAGCTTAAAGGGGTACGAGCAGTACTTC
>.|15|TRBV11-2|TRBD2|TRBJ2-3
CASSISGGAGDTQYF
TGTGCCAGCAGCATTAGCGGGGGGGCCGGAGATACGCAGTATTTT